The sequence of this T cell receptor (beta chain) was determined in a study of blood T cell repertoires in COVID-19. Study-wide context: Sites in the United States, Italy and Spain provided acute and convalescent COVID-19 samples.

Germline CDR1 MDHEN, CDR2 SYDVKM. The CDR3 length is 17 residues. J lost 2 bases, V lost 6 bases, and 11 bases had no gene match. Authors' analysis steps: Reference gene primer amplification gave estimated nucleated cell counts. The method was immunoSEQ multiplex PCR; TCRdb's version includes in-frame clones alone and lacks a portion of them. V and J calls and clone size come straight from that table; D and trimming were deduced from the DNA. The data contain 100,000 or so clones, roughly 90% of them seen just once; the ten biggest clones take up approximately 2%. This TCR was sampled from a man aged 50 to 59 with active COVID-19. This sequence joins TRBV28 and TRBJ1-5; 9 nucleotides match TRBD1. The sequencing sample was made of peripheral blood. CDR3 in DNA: TGTGCCAGCAGGCCGGACAGGGGAAGGTTGGGCAATCAGCCCCAGCATTTT. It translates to CASRPDRGRLGNQPQHF.